Listed here is a single T cell receptor beta chain. This entry belongs to a study of blood T cell repertoires in COVID-19. Study summary: From the United States, Italy and Spain came samples of acute and convalescent COVID-19. PBMCs, B-cell-depleted T cells, or T cells were the source of the cDNA or gDNA that made up the material.

The V gene lost 9 bases and the J gene lost 4 bases, with 15 bases spanning the gap. The germline gives CDR1 MGHDK, CDR2 SYGVNS. The CDR3 loop spans 13 amino acids. Authors' data handling: From reference gene primer amplification, estimates of nucleated cell counts were derived. Assay: immunoSEQ multiplex PCR; the TCRdb copy retains only in-frame clones and omits some. V, J and clone size were drawn from that table, and D and trimming were deduced from the DNA. Here the sample spans roughly 310,000 clones, 70% to 90% being singletons. This TCR was sampled from a woman aged 45 to 65 with active or convalescent COVID-19. Specimen: peripheral blood. This chain uses TRBV25-1 with TRBJ1-1; perhaps TRBD1 as D (5 bases). The CDR3 protein is CASSREGSTEAFF. The CDR3 nucleotides read TGTGCCAGTAGCCGGGAGGGGTCCACTGAAGCTTTCTTT.